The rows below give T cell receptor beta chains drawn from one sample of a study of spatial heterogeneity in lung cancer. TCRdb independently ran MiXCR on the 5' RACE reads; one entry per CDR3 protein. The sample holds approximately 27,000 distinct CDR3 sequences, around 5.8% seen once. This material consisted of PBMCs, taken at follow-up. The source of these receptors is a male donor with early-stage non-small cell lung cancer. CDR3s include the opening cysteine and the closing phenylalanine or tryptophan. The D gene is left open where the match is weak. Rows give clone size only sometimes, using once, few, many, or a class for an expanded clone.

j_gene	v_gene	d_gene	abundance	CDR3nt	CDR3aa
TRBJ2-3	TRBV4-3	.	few	TGCGCCAGCAGCCTGACTCCCCGATCCGGAATCCTTAGCACAGATACGCAGTATTTT	CASSLTPRSGILSTDTQYF
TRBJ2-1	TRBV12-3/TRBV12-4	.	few	TGTGCCAGCCAGGATCGAAGCGACTACAATGAGCAGTTCTTC	CASQDRSDYNEQFF
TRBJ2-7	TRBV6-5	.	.	TGTGCCAGCAGTCGCAGGGGAGGACAGCACGAGCAGTACTTC	CASSRRGGQHEQYF
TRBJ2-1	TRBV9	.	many	TGTGCCAGCAGCCCTTCGGGACTTCCTTCCAATGAGCAGTTCTTC	CASSPSGLPSNEQFF
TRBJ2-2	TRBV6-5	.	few	TGTGCCAGCAGACTGGGACTTGGGGCCGGGGAGCTGTTTTTT	CASRLGLGAGELFF
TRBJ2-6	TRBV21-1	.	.	TGTGCCAGCAGCCTTTCCGTGCCGGGACCGCCGATTAGCTCTGGGGCCAACGTCCTGACTTTC	CASSLSVPGPPISSGANVLTF
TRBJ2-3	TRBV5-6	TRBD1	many	TGTGCCAGCAGCAAACGGCAGGGGGCGAAGACAGATACGCAGTATTTT	CASSKRQGAKTDTQYF
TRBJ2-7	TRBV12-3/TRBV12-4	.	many	TGTGCCAGCAGCCGTGACAGCTCCTACGAGCAGTACTTC	CASSRDSSYEQYF
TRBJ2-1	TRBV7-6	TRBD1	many	TGTGCCAGCAGCTTAACCGACAGGGTTTGGCAGTTCTTC	CASSLTDRVWQFF
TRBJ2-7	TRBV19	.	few	TGTGCCAGTAGTATGGGCAGGAGCAACTACGAGCAGTACTTC	CASSMGRSNYEQYF
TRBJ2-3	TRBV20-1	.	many	TGCAGTGCGGGCCCTACGGTTGGTACGCAGTATTTT	CSAGPTVGTQYF
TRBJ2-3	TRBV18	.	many	TGTGCCAGCAGCGGAGGGCCAGATACGCAGTATTTT	CASSGGPDTQYF
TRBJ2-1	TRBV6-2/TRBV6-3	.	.	TGTGCCAGCAGTTCCTTTAGGACGTCGGATGAGCAGTTCTTC	CASSSFRTSDEQFF
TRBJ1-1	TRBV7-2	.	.	TGTGCCAGCAGTTTAACAGGGCCTAACACTGAAGCTTTCTTT	CASSLTGPNTEAFF
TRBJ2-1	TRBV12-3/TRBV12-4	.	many	TGTGCCAGCAGTTCCGGACTGCGACCCAATGAGCAGTTCTTC	CASSSGLRPNEQFF
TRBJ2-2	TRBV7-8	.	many	TGTGCCAGCAGCGTCTACAGGGTCCTACCCGACACCGGGGAGCTGTTTTTT	CASSVYRVLPDTGELFF
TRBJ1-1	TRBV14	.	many	TGTGCCAGCAGCCACCCGGGGAAAGGGGGAATAGAGAACACTGAAGCTTTCTTT	CASSHPGKGGIENTEAFF
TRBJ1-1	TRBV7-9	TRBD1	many	TGTGCCAGCAGCTCACAGGGGACTGAAGCTTTCTTT	CASSSQGTEAFF
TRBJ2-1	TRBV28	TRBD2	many	TGTGCCATATCCGGCGGGGGGGCGCAATACAATGAGCAGTTCTTC	CAISGGGAQYNEQFF
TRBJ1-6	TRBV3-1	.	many	TGTGCCAGCAGCCAAGATAGTACAGCTAATTCACCCCTCCACTTT	CASSQDSTANSPLHF
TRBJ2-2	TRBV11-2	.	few	TGTGCCAGCAGCTTAGGCCCTAGCTCGAACACCGGGGAGCTGTTTTTT	CASSLGPSSNTGELFF
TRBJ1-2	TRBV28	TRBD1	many	TGTGCCAGCAGTTTGTTCACCGGGACAGGGGACGGTGGCTACACCTTC	CASSLFTGTGDGGYTF
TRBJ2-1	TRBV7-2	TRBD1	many	TGTGCCAGCAGCTTGGGACAGGGGACCTACAATGAGCAGTTCTTC	CASSLGQGTYNEQFF
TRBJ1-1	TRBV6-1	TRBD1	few	TGTGCCAGCAGGGCGATGGACAGGGAAGCTTTCTTT	CASRAMDREAFF
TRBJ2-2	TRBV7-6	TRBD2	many	TGTGCCAGCAGCCTAACAGCGGGGGTGAACACCGGGGAGCTGTTTTTT	CASSLTAGVNTGELFF
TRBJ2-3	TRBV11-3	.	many	TGTGCCAGCAGCTCAATCACAGATACGCAGTATTTT	CASSSITDTQYF
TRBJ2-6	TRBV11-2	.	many	TGTGCCAGCAGGCCGCACAGGGCTGGGGCCAACGTCCTGACTTTC	CASRPHRAGANVLTF
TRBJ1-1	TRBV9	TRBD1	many	TGTGCCAGCAGCGCCTCCGGGACAGGAGGGTCTGAAGCTTTCTTT	CASSASGTGGSEAFF
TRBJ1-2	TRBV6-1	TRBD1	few	TGTGCCACCCAAGAGGCAGGGGGTAAAGGCTACACCTTC	CATQEAGGKGYTF
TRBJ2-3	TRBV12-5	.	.	TGTGCTAGTGGTTTGGTAGTCTCAGCCACAGATACGCAGTATTTT	CASGLVVSATDTQYF
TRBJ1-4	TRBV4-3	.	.	TGCGCCAGCAGCCAAGAAACAGGGCGAAAACTGTTTTTT	CASSQETGRKLFF
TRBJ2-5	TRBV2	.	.	TGTGCCAGCGGGGGACAAGAGACCCAGTACTTC	CASGGQETQYF
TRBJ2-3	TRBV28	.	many	TGTGCCAGCAGTTTGCTCACTAGTGCGCAGTATTTT	CASSLLTSAQYF
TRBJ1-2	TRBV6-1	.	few	TGTGCCAGCAGCGGGGGATATGGCTACACCTTC	CASSGGYGYTF
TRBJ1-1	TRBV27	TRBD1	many	TGTGCCAGCAGTTTCGACAGGGCGGGCACTGAAGCTTTCTTT	CASSFDRAGTEAFF
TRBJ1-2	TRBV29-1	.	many	TGCAGCGTTGAAGGCCAGTACACAAACTATGGCTACACCTTC	CSVEGQYTNYGYTF
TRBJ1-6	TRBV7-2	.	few	TGTGCCAGCAGCTCAGACAGGTTGAGGAGCTCCTATAATTCACCCCTCCACTTT	CASSSDRLRSSYNSPLHF
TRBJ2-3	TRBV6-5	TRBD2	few	TGTGCCAGCAGTTACTCGGGGACTAGCTTTGCAGATACGCAGTATTTT	CASSYSGTSFADTQYF
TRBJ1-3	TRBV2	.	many	TGTGCCAGCAGGGGTTACCGCTCTGGAAACACCATATATTTT	CASRGYRSGNTIYF
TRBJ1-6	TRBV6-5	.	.	TGTGCCAGCAGTTACGCCGATTCACCCCTCCACTTT	CASSYADSPLHF
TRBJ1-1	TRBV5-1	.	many	TGCGCCAGCAGCTTGGTCGGGGGATCTGAAGCTTTCTTT	CASSLVGGSEAFF
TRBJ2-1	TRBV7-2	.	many	TGTGCCAGCAGGGACCCCCCGGGTAATGAGCAGTTCTTC	CASRDPPGNEQFF
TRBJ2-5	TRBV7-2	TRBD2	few	TGTGCCAGCAGCCTTGGACTAGCGGGAGGAGGGGAGACCCAGTACTTC	CASSLGLAGGGETQYF
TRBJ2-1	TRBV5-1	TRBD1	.	TGCGCCAGCAGCTTGGCTGGACAGGGGGCAAGGAATGAGCAGTTCTTC	CASSLAGQGARNEQFF
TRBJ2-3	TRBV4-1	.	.	TGCGCCAGCAGCACGACGGTAGATACGCAGTATTTT	CASSTTVDTQYF
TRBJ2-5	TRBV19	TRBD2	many	TGTGCCAGTAGTAATCTAGCGGCCCAAGAGACCCAGTACTTC	CASSNLAAQETQYF